The T cell receptor (beta chain) described here comes from a study of T cells in Graves' hyperthyroidism and ophthalmopathy. Exclusions: uncontrolled infection, other autoimmune disease, pregnancy, lactation. Germline V CDR1 and CDR2: LNHDA, SQIVND (reference sequence). V lost 9 bases to trimming and J lost 4 bases, with 15 bases between them. This CDR3 spans 14 amino acids. Amplified TCR beta CDR3 regions derived from RNA transcripts. HTBI primers drove first-round RT-PCR of the TCR CDR3. TCRdb reprocessed the multiplex PCR reads with MiXCR, giving one entry per CDR3 protein. The repertoire includes about 590,000 distinct CDR3 sequences, 15% to 19% of them detected once, and 6.5% to 8% sits in the top ten.

Sequencing was carried out using blood. This sequence joins TRBV19 and TRBJ2-2, with a weak D call TRBD2 (6 bases). The origin of this receptor is a woman aged 25-40 years with Graves' hyperthyroidism. The CDR3 DNA sequence: TGTGCCAGCAAGAGCGGGCGTGGCACCGGGGAGCTGTTTTTT. Encoded protein: CASKSGRGTGELFF. The full variable domain, rest sourced from reference TRBV19 and TRBJ2-2, is DGGITQSPKYLFRKEGQNVTLSCEQNLNHDAMYWYRQDPGQGLRLIYYSQIVNDFQKGDIAEGYSVSREKKESFPLTVTSAQKNPTAFYLCASKSGRGTGELFFGEGSRLTVL.